The clone carrying this T cell receptor (beta chain) was detected only once. TCRdb keeps only in-frame clones here, not all; method: immunoSEQ multiplex PCR. The sample consists of 250,000 to 350,000 clones, roughly four fifths of them appearing once. This entry comes from a study of blood T cell repertoires in COVID-19. Across the study: Specimens from acute and convalescent COVID-19 originated in the United States, Italy and Spain.

V lost 3 bases and J lost 7; bases outside the gene matches: 11. CDR3 length equals 16 residues. CDR1 is ENHRY and CDR2 is SYGVKD in the germline V gene. This TCR came from a person aged 65 to 85 with COVID-19, enrolled during active disease. Sequencing used peripheral blood. The chain combines TRBV10-3 with TRBJ2-3, with 9 bases that match TRBD2. The CDR3 nucleotides read TGTGCCATCAGTGATAGCGGCGGGAGGGCCGTCCATACGCAGTATTTT. It encodes CAISDSGGRAVHTQYF.